The 9 T cell receptor beta chains presented below share a single source sample, sequenced in a study of shared clonotypes between healthy human individuals (dated by TCRdb to 2020 to 2022). The library was made by the immunoSEQ multiplex PCR assay. TCRdb stores this immuneACCESS table with in-frame sequences only. Part of the clones is absent; in the studies checked, under half of the shortfall reflects unresolved V genes, and no reason is known for the rest. The sample table lists 800,000 or so clones, about 96% of them with a count of one. Around 0.25% of the sample lies in the top ten. CD8 naive samples consisted of CD45RO-negative cells that were positively selected for CCR7, yielding a CD45RA+CCR7+ population without TemRA cells. Sequencing was carried out using naive CD8+ T cells sorted from blood. Read against the paper, the sample's cell subset or site label means: CD45RA+CCR7+. The receptors shown here come from a man aged 25-45 years in good health.

This clone was found once. The chain couples TRBV27 to TRBJ2-7; TRBD2 matches at 14 bases. With 5 bases clipped from V and 12 bases from J, the junction kept 12 bases outside the gene matches. The CDR3 loop spans 15 amino acids. Germline assignment: CDR1 MNHEY and CDR2 SMNVEV (reference sequence). The CDR3 DNA reads as TGTGCCAGCAGTACCGCGATACCGGGACTAGCGGGAGTGTACTTC. As protein: CASSTAIPGLAGVYF.

The V call is TRBV11-2, the J call TRBJ2-3, with unresolved D. Germline CDR1 and CDR2: SGHAT and FQNNGV. V dropped 4 bases and J dropped 0 bases, with 11 bases sitting between them. The CDR3 runs to 15 residues. In DNA, the CDR3 is TGTGCCAGCAGCTCCGCGAGTTTTAGCACAGATACGCAGTATTTT. This sequence encodes CASSSASFSTDTQYF.

The chain uses TRBV5-1 and TRBJ1-2; D gene unclear. The germline CDR1 and CDR2 sequences are SGHRS and YFSETQ. There are 14 residues in the CDR3. V lost 0 bases and J lost 1, with 7 bases in between. The CDR3 loop reads CASSLEPHNYGYTF. In DNA, the CDR3 is TGCGCCAGCAGCTTGGAGCCGCATAACTATGGCTACACCTTC.

V usage is TRBV27 and J usage is TRBJ2-7; 7 bases fit TRBD1. Looked up from germline, CDR1 is MNHEY and CDR2 is SMNVEV (reference sequence). V dropped 4 bases and J dropped 3; count of bases not matched to a gene: 9. The CDR3 loop spans 15 amino acids. CDR3 amino acids: CASSSYTGQVYEQYF. The CDR3 DNA reads TGTGCCAGCAGTTCCTACACAGGACAGGTCTACGAGCAGTACTTC.

This clone was observed once. The rearrangement joins TRBV29-1 to TRBJ1-2; D uncertain. The CDR3 covers 13 residues. Germline assignment: CDR1 SQVTM and CDR2 ANQGSEA. The V end lost 3 bases, the J end lost 8 bases, and 16 bases lay between the germline ends. CDR3 amino acids: CSVDGVFDLGYTF. The CDR3, as DNA: TGCAGCGTTGATGGGGTCTTCGATTTAGGCTACACCTTC. Together with reference TRBV29-1 and TRBJ1-2, the CDR3 gives the full variable domain: SAVISQKPSRDICQRGTSLTIQCQVDSQVTMMFWYRQQPGQSLTLIATANQGSEATYESGFVIDKFPISRPNLTFSTLTVSNMSPEDSSIYLCSVDGVFDLGYTFGSGTRLTVV.

V usage is TRBV19 and J usage is TRBJ1-1; D remains unclear. The CDR3 consists of 15 residues. CDR1 LNHDA and CDR2 SQIVND come from the germline V gene (reference sequence). V was clipped by 6 bases and J by 1 base, with 15 bases between them. CDR3 protein: CASSERGGRNTEAFF. The DNA of the CDR3 is TGTGCCAGTAGCGAGCGGGGAGGTCGGAACACTGAAGCTTTCTTT.

This chain connects TRBV7-6 to TRBJ2-1, with 8 bases that match TRBD2. This CDR3 has 17 amino acids. J was trimmed by 2 bases and V by 1 base; bases with no gene match: 7. Germline loops: CDR1 SGHVS, CDR2 FNYEAQ. CDR3: CASSLEAAGEAYNEQFF. The CDR3 region has the DNA TGTGCCAGCAGCTTAGAGGCAGCGGGAGAAGCCTACAATGAGCAGTTCTTC.

This chain joins TRBV4-1 and TRBJ1-2; D is unclear. The CDR3 covers 15 residues. Germline CDR1 and CDR2: MGHRA and YSYEKL. V lost 2 bases and J 4 bases, leaving 14 bases between the germline ends. CDR3 nucleotides: TGCGCCAGCAGCCAAAGCCGAGTCCCAGGCTATGGCTACACCTTC. Translating it yields CASSQSRVPGYGYTF.

This sequence joins TRBV7-6 and TRBJ2-5, with 12 bases lining up with TRBD2. Germline V gene data show CDR1 as SGHVS and CDR2 as FNYEAQ. With V trimmed by 5 bases and J by 7 bases, 8 bases remained unmatched. This CDR3 contains 15 residues. CDR3 sequence: CASSPGLAGLWTQYF. The CDR3 DNA reads as TGTGCCAGCAGCCCCGGACTAGCGGGGCTTTGGACCCAGTACTTC. Using reference TRBV7-6 and TRBJ2-5 for the parts outside the CDR3, the full variable domain is GAGVSQSPRYKVTKRGQDVALRCDPISGHVSLYWYRQALGQGPEFLTYFNYEAQQDKSGLPNDRFSAERPEGSISTLTIQRTEQRDSAMYRCASSPGLAGLWTQYFGPGTRLLVL.